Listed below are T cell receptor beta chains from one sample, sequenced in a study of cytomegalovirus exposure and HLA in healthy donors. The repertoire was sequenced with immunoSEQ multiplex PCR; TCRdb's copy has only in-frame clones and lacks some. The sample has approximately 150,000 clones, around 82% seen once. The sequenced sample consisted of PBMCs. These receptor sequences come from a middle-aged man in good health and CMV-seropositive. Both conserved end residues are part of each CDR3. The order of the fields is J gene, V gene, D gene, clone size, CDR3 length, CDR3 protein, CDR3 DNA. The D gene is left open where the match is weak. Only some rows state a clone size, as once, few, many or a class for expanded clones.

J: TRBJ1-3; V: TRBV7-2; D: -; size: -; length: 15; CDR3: CASSPTGEQLNTIYF; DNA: TGTGCCAGCAGCCCGACAGGCGAGCAGCTGAACACCATATATTTT
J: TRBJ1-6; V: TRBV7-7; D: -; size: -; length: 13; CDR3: CASSRQDNSPLHF; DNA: TGTGCTAGCAGCAGGCAGGATAATTCACCCCTCCACTTT
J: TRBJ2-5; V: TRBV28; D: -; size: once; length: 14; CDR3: CASSSRRDQETQYF; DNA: TGTGCCAGCAGTTCCCGGAGAGACCAAGAGACCCAGTACTTC
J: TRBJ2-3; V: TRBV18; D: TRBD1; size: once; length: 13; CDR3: CASSSGQGNTQYF; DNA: TGTGCCAGCTCGTCCGGACAGGGGAATACGCAGTATTTT
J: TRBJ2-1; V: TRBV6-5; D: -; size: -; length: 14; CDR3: CASSTGFSSNEQFF; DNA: TGTGCCAGCAGTACGGGGTTTAGCTCCAATGAGCAGTTCTTC
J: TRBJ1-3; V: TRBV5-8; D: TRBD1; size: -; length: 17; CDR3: CASSLWITGGLGNTIYF; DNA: TGTGCCAGCAGCCTTTGGATTACAGGGGGCTTGGGAAACACCATATATTTT
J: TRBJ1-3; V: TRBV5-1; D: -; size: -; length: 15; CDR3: CASSPRAGSGNTIYF; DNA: TGCGCCAGCAGCCCGCGAGCCGGCTCTGGAAACACCATATATTTT
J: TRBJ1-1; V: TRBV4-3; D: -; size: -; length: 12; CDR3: CASSQEGTKAFF; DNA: TGCGCCAGCAGCCAAGAGGGGACAAAAGCTTTCTTT
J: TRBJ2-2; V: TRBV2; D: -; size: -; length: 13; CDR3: CASRVGMAGELFF; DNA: TGTGCCAGCAGGGTCGGGATGGCCGGGGAGCTGTTTTTT
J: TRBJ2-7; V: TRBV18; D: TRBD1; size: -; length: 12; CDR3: CASATGTYEQYF; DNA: TGTGCCAGCGCGACAGGGACCTACGAGCAGTACTTC
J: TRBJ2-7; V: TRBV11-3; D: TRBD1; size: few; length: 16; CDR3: CASSLGGSRGNHEQYF; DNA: TGTGCCAGCAGCTTAGGAGGGAGCAGGGGGAACCACGAGCAGTACTTC
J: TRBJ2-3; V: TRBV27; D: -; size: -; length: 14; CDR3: CASSLAGPSDTQYF; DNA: TGTGCCAGCAGTTTGGCAGGTCCGTCAGATACGCAGTATTTT
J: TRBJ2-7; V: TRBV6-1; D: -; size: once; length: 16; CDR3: CASSEALSRVSDEQYF; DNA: TGTGCCAGCAGTGAAGCCCTTTCGAGGGTCTCCGACGAGCAGTACTTC
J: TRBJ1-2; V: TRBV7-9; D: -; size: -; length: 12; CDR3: CASSFTGWGYTF; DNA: TGTGCCAGCAGCTTCACAGGGTGGGGCTACACCTTC
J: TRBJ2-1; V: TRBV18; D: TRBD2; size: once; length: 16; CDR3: CASSPGTSGLGNEQFF; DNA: TGTGCCAGCTCACCAGGAACTAGCGGGTTGGGGAATGAGCAGTTCTTC
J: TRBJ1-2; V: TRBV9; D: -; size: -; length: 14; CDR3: CASSVVGGNYGYTF; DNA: TGTGCCAGCAGCGTAGTTGGAGGGAACTATGGCTACACCTTC
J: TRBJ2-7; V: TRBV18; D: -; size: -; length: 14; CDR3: CASSRRDSTYEQYF; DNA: TGTGCCAGCTCACGACGGGACTCAACCTACGAGCAGTACTTC
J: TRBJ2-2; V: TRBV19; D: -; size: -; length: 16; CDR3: CASCTGLVANTGELFF; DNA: TGTGCCTCGTGCACAGGTCTGGTCGCGAACACCGGGGAGCTGTTTTTT
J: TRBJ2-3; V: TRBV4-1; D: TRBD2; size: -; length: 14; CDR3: CASSLSGSTDTQYF; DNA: TGCGCCAGCAGCCTTAGCGGGAGCACTGATACGCAGTATTTT
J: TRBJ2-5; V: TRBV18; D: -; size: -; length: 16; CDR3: CASSKTRDERGETQYF; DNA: TGTGCCAGCTCAAAAACCCGGGACGAACGGGGGGAGACCCAGTACTTC
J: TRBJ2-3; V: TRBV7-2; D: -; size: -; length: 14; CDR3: CASSLDHSTDTQYF; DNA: TGTGCCAGCAGCTTAGATCACTCCACAGATACGCAGTATTTT
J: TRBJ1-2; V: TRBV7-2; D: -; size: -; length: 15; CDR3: CASSLAGGSNYGYTF; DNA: TGTGCCAGCAGCTTAGCGGGAGGGTCCAACTATGGCTACACCTTC
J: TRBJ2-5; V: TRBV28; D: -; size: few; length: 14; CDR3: CASSSGSRPETQYF; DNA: TGTGCCAGCAGTTCCGGTTCGAGGCCAGAGACCCAGTACTTC
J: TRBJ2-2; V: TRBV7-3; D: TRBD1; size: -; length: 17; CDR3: CASSLGYTGTDTGELFF; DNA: TGTGCCAGCAGCTTAGGATACACCGGGACAGACACCGGGGAGCTGTTTTTT
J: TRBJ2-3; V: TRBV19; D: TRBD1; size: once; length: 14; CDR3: CASSTTGGTDTQYF; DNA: TGTGCCAGTAGCACGACAGGGGGTACAGATACGCAGTATTTT
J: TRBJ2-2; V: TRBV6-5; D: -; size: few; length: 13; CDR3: CASSYVITGELFF; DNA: TGTGCCAGCAGTTACGTCATCACCGGGGAGCTGTTTTTT
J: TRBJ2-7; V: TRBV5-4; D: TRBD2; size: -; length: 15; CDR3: CASSKREGNQYEQYF; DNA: TGTGCCAGCAGTAAACGGGAGGGGAACCAATACGAGCAGTACTTC
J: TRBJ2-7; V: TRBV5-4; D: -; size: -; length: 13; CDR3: CASSQTTSYEQYF; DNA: TGTGCCAGCAGCCAAACCACGAGCTACGAGCAGTACTTC
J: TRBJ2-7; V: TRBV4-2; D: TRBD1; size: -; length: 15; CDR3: CASSLWTGSSYEQYF; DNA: TGTGCCAGCAGCCTCTGGACAGGGAGCTCCTACGAGCAGTACTTC
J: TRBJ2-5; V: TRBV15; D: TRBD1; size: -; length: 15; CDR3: CATSRGGGGEETQYF; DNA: TGTGCCACCAGCAGAGGAGGGGGCGGAGAAGAGACCCAGTACTTC
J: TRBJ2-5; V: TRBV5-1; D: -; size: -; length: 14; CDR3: CASSLRGFQETQYF; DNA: TGCGCCAGCAGCTTGCGGGGGTTTCAAGAGACCCAGTACTTC
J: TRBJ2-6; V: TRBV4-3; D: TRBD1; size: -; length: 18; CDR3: CASSQDLDRGSGANVLTF; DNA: TGCGCCAGCAGCCAAGATTTAGACAGGGGCTCTGGGGCCAACGTCCTGACTTTC
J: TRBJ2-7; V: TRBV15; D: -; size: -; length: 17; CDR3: CATSPRGTDWTPYEQYF; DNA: TGTGCCACCAGCCCGCGGGGAACAGACTGGACCCCCTACGAGCAGTACTTC
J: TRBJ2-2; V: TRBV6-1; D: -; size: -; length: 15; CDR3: CASSDGGKYTGELFF; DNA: TGTGCCAGCAGTGATGGAGGGAAGTACACCGGGGAGCTGTTTTTT
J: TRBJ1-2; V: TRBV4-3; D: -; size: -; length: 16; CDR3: CASSQDYRGGIYGYTF; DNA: TGCGCCAGCAGCCAAGATTATCGGGGAGGTATCTATGGCTACACCTTC
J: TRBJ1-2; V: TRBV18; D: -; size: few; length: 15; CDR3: CASSPSTGWSDGYTF; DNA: TGTGCCAGCTCACCAAGTACAGGCTGGTCCGATGGCTACACCTTC
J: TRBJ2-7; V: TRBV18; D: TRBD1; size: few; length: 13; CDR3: CASSAGTGDEQYF; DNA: TGTGCCAGCTCGGCCGGGACAGGGGACGAGCAGTACTTC
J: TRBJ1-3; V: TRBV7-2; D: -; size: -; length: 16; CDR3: CASRPNMGGSGNTIYF; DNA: TGTGCCAGCAGACCCAACATGGGGGGCTCTGGAAACACCATATATTTT
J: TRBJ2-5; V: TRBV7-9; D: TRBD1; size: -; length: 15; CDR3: CASSLSYRGWETQYF; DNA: TGTGCCAGCAGCTTAAGTTACAGGGGTTGGGAGACCCAGTACTTC
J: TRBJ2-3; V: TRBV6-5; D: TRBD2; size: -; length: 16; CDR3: CASSYYGGGGTDTQYF; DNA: TGTGCCAGCAGTTACTACGGCGGGGGGGGCACAGATACGCAGTATTTT
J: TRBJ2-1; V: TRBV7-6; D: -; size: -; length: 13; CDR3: CASSPAAYNEQFF; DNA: TGTGCCAGCAGCCCGGCGGCCTACAATGAGCAGTTCTTC
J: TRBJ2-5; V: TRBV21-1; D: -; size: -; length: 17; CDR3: CASALTYSGQAAWTQYF; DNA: TGTGCCAGCGCTCTGACCTACTCGGGACAGGCAGCTTGGACCCAGTACTTC
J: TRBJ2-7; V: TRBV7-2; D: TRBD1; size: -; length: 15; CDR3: CASSTRTVDRGEQYF; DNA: TGTGCCAGCAGCACTCGAACCGTTGACAGGGGCGAGCAGTACTTC
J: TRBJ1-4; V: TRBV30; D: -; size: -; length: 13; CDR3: CAWGGTRDEKLFF; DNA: TGTGCCTGGGGAGGGACCCGGGATGAAAAACTGTTTTTT
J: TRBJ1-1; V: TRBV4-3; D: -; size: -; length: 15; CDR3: CASSQDPGGNTEAFF; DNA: TGCGCCAGCAGCCAAGACCCCGGCGGGAACACTGAAGCTTTCTTT
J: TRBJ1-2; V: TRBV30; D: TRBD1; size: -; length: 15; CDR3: CAWNRARGLRGGYTF; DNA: TGTGCCTGGAATAGAGCCAGGGGGCTTAGGGGAGGCTACACCTTC